This record looks at one TCR beta chain sequence and its context. Its specificity is not known. In the PCR, 60 Vbeta and 13 Jbeta primers were used. Repertoires were generated with immunoSEQ multiplex PCR, while TCRdb's copy carries only in-frame clones and drops some. The sample has 150,000 to 200,000 clones, more than 80% seen once. V lost 2 bases and J lost 8, with 15 bases in between. In germline, CDR1 is SEHNR, CDR2 FQNEAQ (reference sequence). CDR3 size: 15 residues. This sample is drawn from a study of cytomegalovirus exposure and HLA in healthy donors. Across the whole study: Earlier findings included nearly 120 million unique TCR beta sequences obtained from about 180 million T cells. Study-level findings and limits: In a later analysis, at a false discovery rate of 0.05, approximately 16,000 TCR beta sequences were associated with HLA alleles. A list of 150 to 200 TCR beta chains associated with cytomegalovirus was given. Despite most TCR sequences being rare, some public TCRs occurred in many donors.

Sample: PBMCs. The chain links TRBV7-9 to TRBJ1-4; D perhaps matches TRBD1 (6 bases). The TCR comes from a woman aged 45 to 65 in good health and CMV-seronegative. The CDR3 loop is CASSLRAGEGEKLFF. DNA for the CDR3: TGTGCCAGCAGCTTAAGAGCAGGGGAAGGAGAAAAACTGTTTTTT.